The rows below give T cell receptor beta chains drawn from one sample of a study of CD8 T cells in ankylosing spondylitis. Each CDR3 protein gets one entry after TCRdb re-called the 5' RACE reads with MiXCR. Of around 220,000 distinct CDR3 sequences listed, approximately 20% are singletons. The sample comprised blood, either unsorted or a sorted T cell fraction (not recorded which). These receptor sequences come from a male donor with ankylosing spondylitis. Each CDR3 is given with its conserved first and last residue. Fields, in order: CDR3 protein, CDR3 DNA, CDR3 length, D gene, J gene, clone size, V gene. D genes are given only for firm matches. A row's size may be missing; if present it is once, few, many or a size class.

CDR3: CASSDSSGSIYNEQFF
DNA: TGTGCCAGCAGCGATTCTAGCGGGAGTATCTACAATGAGCAGTTCTTC
length: 16
D: TRBD2
J: TRBJ2-1
size: -
V: TRBV9

CDR3: CASRQGWNEQFF
DNA: TGTGCCAGCAGGCAGGGGTGGAATGAGCAGTTCTTC
length: 12
D: -
J: TRBJ2-1
size: -
V: TRBV28

CDR3: CASRPGTAEQYF
DNA: TGTGCCAGCAGACCCGGGACAGCCGAGCAGTACTTC
length: 12
D: TRBD1
J: TRBJ2-7
size: -
V: TRBV28

CDR3: CSVTFPLTGELFF
DNA: TGCAGCGTTACCTTTCCCTTAACCGGGGAGCTGTTTTTT
length: 13
D: -
J: TRBJ2-2
size: many
V: TRBV29-1

CDR3: CASSLNDAETQYF
DNA: TGTGCCAGCAGCTTAAATGACGCTGAGACCCAGTACTTC
length: 13
D: -
J: TRBJ2-5
size: -
V: TRBV7-9

CDR3: CASSPVSSREQYF
DNA: TGTGCCAGCAGCCCTGTCAGTTCAAGGGAGCAGTACTTC
length: 13
D: -
J: TRBJ2-7
size: -
V: TRBV7-9

CDR3: CASRPETVDDGYTF
DNA: TGTGCCAGCAGGCCGGAGACAGTTGACGATGGCTACACCTTC
length: 14
D: -
J: TRBJ1-2
size: few
V: TRBV3-1

CDR3: CAWSVLSPHEQFF
DNA: TGTGCCTGGAGTGTACTCTCCCCCCATGAGCAGTTCTTC
length: 13
D: -
J: TRBJ2-1
size: -
V: TRBV30

CDR3: CASSQETRTGTNTEAFF
DNA: TGTGCCAGCAGCCAAGAAACCCGGACAGGGACGAACACTGAAGCTTTCTTT
length: 17
D: TRBD1
J: TRBJ1-1
size: -
V: TRBV4-2

CDR3: CASSQDLQYTDTQYF
DNA: TGCGCCAGCAGCCAAGATCTCCAATACACAGATACGCAGTATTTT
length: 15
D: -
J: TRBJ2-3
size: -
V: TRBV4-3

CDR3: CASSPRANTGELFF
DNA: TGTGCCAGCTCACCGAGAGCGAACACCGGGGAGCTGTTTTTT
length: 14
D: -
J: TRBJ2-2
size: few
V: TRBV18

CDR3: CSARDLVQLREQYF
DNA: TGCAGTGCTAGAGATCTAGTCCAACTACGGGAGCAGTACTTC
length: 14
D: -
J: TRBJ2-7
size: -
V: TRBV20-1

CDR3: CASSVGGGEQFF
DNA: TGTGCCAGCAGCGTAGGCGGGGGCGAGCAGTTCTTC
length: 12
D: -
J: TRBJ2-1
size: -
V: TRBV9

CDR3: CASSLFQRESNEQFF
DNA: TGTGCCAGCAGTTTATTTCAGCGGGAGAGCAATGAGCAGTTCTTC
length: 15
D: TRBD2
J: TRBJ2-1
size: many
V: TRBV28

CDR3: CASTWGGLMNQPQHF
DNA: TGTGCCAGCACTTGGGGGGGACTTATGAATCAGCCCCAGCATTTT
length: 15
D: -
J: TRBJ1-5
size: few
V: TRBV12-3/TRBV12-4

CDR3: CASSFRQRNTEAFF
DNA: TGTGCCAGCAGCTTCCGACAGAGGAACACTGAAGCTTTCTTT
length: 14
D: -
J: TRBJ1-1
size: -
V: TRBV5-6

CDR3: CASSLSDYYNEQFF
DNA: TGCGCCAGCAGCTTATCGGATTACTACAATGAGCAGTTCTTC
length: 14
D: -
J: TRBJ2-1
size: few
V: TRBV5-1

CDR3: CSARHGTYEQYF
DNA: TGCAGTGCTAGGCACGGTACATACGAGCAGTACTTC
length: 12
D: -
J: TRBJ2-7
size: -
V: TRBV20-1

CDR3: CASSERNRYYEQYF
DNA: TGCGCCAGCAGTGAAAGAAACAGGTACTACGAGCAGTACTTC
length: 14
D: -
J: TRBJ2-7
size: few
V: TRBV10-2

CDR3: CASSLRPVGGGSEAFF
DNA: TGTGCCAGCAGCTTACGGCCGGTTGGTGGGGGTTCTGAAGCTTTCTTT
length: 16
D: -
J: TRBJ1-1
size: few
V: TRBV7-3

CDR3: CSAKSGQHTPELGGEQFF
DNA: TGCAGTGCCAAGTCGGGACAGCACACCCCCGAACTGGGCGGGGAACAGTTCTTC
length: 18
D: -
J: TRBJ2-1
size: many
V: TRBV20-1

CDR3: CASSGSGLLNSYEQYF
DNA: TGCGCCAGCAGCGGTTCAGGCTTATTGAACTCCTACGAGCAGTACTTC
length: 16
D: -
J: TRBJ2-7
size: -
V: TRBV5-1

CDR3: CASSLAPARNEQFF
DNA: TGTGCCAGCAGCCTCGCCCCAGCTCGCAATGAGCAGTTCTTC
length: 14
D: -
J: TRBJ2-1
size: -
V: TRBV5-6

CDR3: CASSLKQDYNEQFF
DNA: TGTGCCAGCAGTTTAAAACAAGACTACAATGAGCAGTTCTTC
length: 14
D: -
J: TRBJ2-1
size: -
V: TRBV12-3/TRBV12-4